This is a list of T cell receptor beta chains from one sample in a study of vaccination effects on CD4 cells after COVID-19. Assay used: immunoSEQ multiplex PCR; TCRdb lists only in-frame clones, some missing. There are more than 60,000 clones in the sample; around 70% occur only once, and about 2% lies in the top ten. What these receptors recognize is not known. Sequencing was performed on CD4+ T cells from PBMCs cultured without peptide, taken after COVID-19 vaccination. Receptor source: a human donor who received a COVID-19 vaccine. CDR3s include the opening cysteine and the closing phenylalanine or tryptophan. D genes are given only for firm matches. The listing skips clone size in some rows; elsewhere it reads once, few, many or a size class.

few	16	TRBV9	-	TRBJ2-3	TGTGCCAGCAGCGTAGGGTCTAACGATATCACAGATACGCAGTATTTT	CASSVGSNDITDTQYF
-	15	TRBV19	-	TRBJ1-1	TGTGCCAGTAGTATAGACCGGGAGGCCGGGAATGAAGCTTTCTTT	CASSIDREAGNEAFF
once	14	TRBV3-1/TRBV3-2	-	TRBJ1-2	TGTGCCAGCAGCCAAGAGTCTAGGGTGAATGGCTACACCTTC	CASSQESRVNGYTF
-	14	TRBV6-6	TRBD1	TRBJ1-4	TGTGCCAGCAGTCGGGACAGGGGGCCGGAAAAACTGTTTTTT	CASSRDRGPEKLFF
few	16	TRBV9	TRBD1	TRBJ2-1	TGTGCCAGCAGCCTCCTAGTGACAGGGACCTACAATGAGCAGTTCTTC	CASSLLVTGTYNEQFF
few	21	TRBV7-8	TRBD1	TRBJ2-6	TGTGCCAGCAGCTTCTACCGAGCCCCGGGACAGAGTAGCTCTGGGGCCAACGTCCTGACTTTC	CASSFYRAPGQSSSGANVLTF
-	12	TRBV30	-	TRBJ2-3	TGTGCCTGGAGCGAACCCAACAGACCTAAGTATTTT	CAWSEPNRPKYF
few	13	TRBV12-3/TRBV12-4	-	TRBJ1-1	TGTGCCAGCAGTCTAGGAAAGAACACTGAAGCTTTCTTT	CASSLGKNTEAFF
-	15	TRBV6-5	-	TRBJ1-2	TGTGCCAGCAGGATCAATCAGGGAGCTAACTATGGCTACACCTTC	CASRINQGANYGYTF
-	15	TRBV2	-	TRBJ2-2	TGTGCCACCAGTCGAGGGGTAGCGAACACCGGGGAGCTGTTTTTT	CATSRGVANTGELFF
-	13	TRBV4-3	TRBD1	TRBJ2-5	TGCGCCAGCAGCCGGGACAGGCAAGAGACCCAGTACTTC	CASSRDRQETQYF
-	16	TRBV18	-	TRBJ1-4	TGTGCCAGCTCCGACCAGAGCGGGTCTATTAATGAAAAACTGTTTTTT	CASSDQSGSINEKLFF
-	14	TRBV28	-	TRBJ1-3	TGTGCCAGCAGTTTAATGGGGCATCGAAACACCATATATTTT	CASSLMGHRNTIYF
-	17	TRBV5-1	-	TRBJ2-3	TGCGCCAGCAGCGTAGACCCCGGGACTCAAAACACAGATACGCAGTATTTT	CASSVDPGTQNTDTQYF
-	15	TRBV6-2/TRBV6-3	-	TRBJ2-1	TGTGCCAGCAGTTACTCACTGACAGGGAGGTATGAGCAGTTCTTC	CASSYSLTGRYEQFF
-	13	TRBV6-5	TRBD1	TRBJ1-1	TGTGCCAGTCTGACAGGGTTAAAGACTGAAGCTTTCTTT	CASLTGLKTEAFF
once	11	TRBV21-1	-	TRBJ1-1	TGTGCCAGCAGGCGGACGGGGCGTCGACTCTTT	CASRRTGRRLF
-	15	TRBV7-2	TRBD2	TRBJ2-1	TGTGCCAGCAGCCTCAGCGGGGGGGCGGGGAATGAGCAGTTCTTC	CASSLSGGAGNEQFF
-	14	TRBV2	-	TRBJ2-5	TGTGCCACCACCCGCGTAGTAGTTCAAGAGACCCAGTACTTC	CATTRVVVQETQYF
-	15	TRBV18	TRBD1	TRBJ2-1	TGTGCCAGCTCACCGGTCGGGACAGGGTCCAATGAGCAGTTCTTC	CASSPVGTGSNEQFF
-	13	TRBV6-5	-	TRBJ2-3	TGTGCCAGCACCCCGTCAGTCACAGATACGCAGTATTTT	CASTPSVTDTQYF
-	15	TRBV6-5	-	TRBJ2-1	TGTGCCAGCAGTCGCAGGGTTAGCTCCTACAATGAGCAGTTCTTC	CASSRRVSSYNEQFF
-	15	TRBV18	TRBD2	TRBJ2-1	TGTGCCAGCTCACCGCGGGGGGCCTCCTACAATGAGCAGTTCTTC	CASSPRGASYNEQFF
few	16	TRBV5-1	-	TRBJ2-1	TGCGCCAGCAGCTTGGTTGTTAGCGGAATATACAATGAGCAGTTCTTC	CASSLVVSGIYNEQFF
-	16	TRBV19	-	TRBJ1-1	TGTGCCAGTAGTATAGAGGGGAGTCCAGCGAGCACTGAAGCTTTCTTT	CASSIEGSPASTEAFF
-	16	TRBV6-5	-	TRBJ1-4	TGTGCCAGCAGTTACGTCAGGAGTTCAACTAATGAAAAACTGTTTTTT	CASSYVRSSTNEKLFF
-	16	TRBV7-9	TRBD1	TRBJ2-6	TGTGCCAGCAGCCACAGGGGGCTAAGTGGGGCCAACGTCCTGACTTTC	CASSHRGLSGANVLTF
few	11	TRBV9	-	TRBJ2-5	TGTGCCAGCAGCGTGCAAGAGACCCAGTACTTC	CASSVQETQYF
once	14	TRBV6-5	-	TRBJ2-4	TGTGCCAGCAGTCCCTTTCATCCCAAAAACATTCAGTACTTC	CASSPFHPKNIQYF
-	16	TRBV18	TRBD1	TRBJ2-3	TGTGCCAGCTCCAGAAACGACAGGGGACTCACAGATACGCAGTATTTT	CASSRNDRGLTDTQYF
-	15	TRBV21-1	-	TRBJ1-1	TGTGCCAGCAGCCCGACAGGAGCTATGAACACTGAAGCTTTCTTT	CASSPTGAMNTEAFF
-	14	TRBV27	-	TRBJ1-1	TGTGCCAGCAGTTTTAAAGGGGCCAACACTGAAGCTTTCTTT	CASSFKGANTEAFF
-	15	TRBV5-1	-	TRBJ2-5	TGCGCCAGCAGCCCACAGGGTACCGAACAAGAGACCCAGTACTTC	CASSPQGTEQETQYF
-	11	TRBV24-1	-	TRBJ2-3	TGTGCCACCAGGAATGCAGATACGCAGTATTTT	CATRNADTQYF
-	17	TRBV15	TRBD1	TRBJ2-2	TGTGCCACCAGCAGAGACCCCGGGACAGGGAACACCGGGGAGCTGTTTTTT	CATSRDPGTGNTGELFF
few	16	TRBV3-1/TRBV3-2	-	TRBJ2-2	TGTGCCAGCAGCCCCCTCGAGGGTTGGGTCACCGGGGAGCTGTTTTTT	CASSPLEGWVTGELFF
-	15	TRBV3-1/TRBV3-2	TRBD1	TRBJ1-6	TGTGCCAGCAGCCCAGATAGACAGGGCTTTTCACCCCTCCACTTT	CASSPDRQGFSPLHF
few	14	TRBV2	-	TRBJ1-2	TGTGCCAGCATCCAGGGACGGACGTACTATGGCTACACCTTC	CASIQGRTYYGYTF
-	13	TRBV3-1/TRBV3-2	-	TRBJ1-2	TGTGCCAGCAGCCAAGGTGTGTCGTATGGCTACACCTTC	CASSQGVSYGYTF
few	14	TRBV29-1	-	TRBJ2-2	TGCAGCGTTGTTCACCGAACGAACACCGGGGAGCTGTTTTTT	CSVVHRTNTGELFF
-	15	TRBV28	-	TRBJ1-5	TGTGCCAGCCAAAAACCAGGGAGGGGCAATCAGCCCCAGCATTTT	CASQKPGRGNQPQHF
-	13	TRBV24-1	-	TRBJ2-1	TGTGCCACCAGCCCTTCCCACCGCAATGAGCAGTTCTTC	CATSPSHRNEQFF
-	16	TRBV4-3	TRBD2	TRBJ2-3	TGCGCCAGCAGCCAAATTTTGCGGGGGGTTACAGATACGCAGTATTTT	CASSQILRGVTDTQYF